The 4 T cell receptor beta chains given below trace back to one sample, sequenced in a study of CD8 T cells in Susac syndrome. Reverse transcription of about 0.5 to 1 ug RNA used random hexamers. TCRdb fed the immunoSEQ multiplex PCR reads into MiXCR, producing one record per CDR3 protein. Here the sample spans some 200,000 distinct CDR3 sequences, 95% being singletons. Sequencing was performed on CD8+ T cells from PBMCs. Source of these receptors: a human donor with Susac syndrome.

The J gene is TRBJ1-2, the V gene TRBV20-1; unclear D gene. The V and J ends lost 3 bases and 2 bases respectively, with 7 bases between them. This CDR3 is built from 12 residues. Germline CDR1 DFQATT, CDR2 SNEGSKA (reference sequence). CDR3 sequence: CSASTINYGYTF. CDR3 sequence (DNA): TGCAGTGCTAGCACAATAAACTATGGCTACACCTTC.

The chain uses TRBV19 and TRBJ2-1, with D possibly matching TRBD2 (5 bases). The V end lost 3 bases, the J end lost 2 bases, and 8 bases lay between the germline ends. The CDR3 runs to 14 residues. The germline V gene encodes CDR1 LNHDA and CDR2 SQIVND (reference sequence). The CDR3 reads CASSIRRAYNEQFF. The CDR3 nucleotides are TGTGCCAGTAGTATTCGGCGGGCCTACAATGAGCAGTTCTTC.

The chain employs TRBV5-1 and TRBJ2-1; D might be TRBD1 (6 bases). Germline lookup yields CDR1 SGHRS and CDR2 YFSETQ. The CDR3 spans 15 residues. The V gene lost 5 bases and the J gene lost 3 bases, with 15 bases spanning the gap. The CDR3 DNA reads TGCGCCAGCAGATTCCGGGACATGGGCTACAATGAGCAGTTCTTC. Residues: CASRFRDMGYNEQFF. The entire variable domain, with the rest obtained from reference TRBV5-1 and TRBJ2-1, is as follows: KAGVTQTPRYLIKTRGQQVTLSCSPISGHRSVSWYQQTPGQGLQFLFEYFSETQRNKGNFPGRFSGRQFSNSRSEMNVSTLELGDSALYLCASRFRDMGYNEQFFGPGTRLTVL.

V and J are TRBV4-1 and TRBJ2-3, with D possibly being TRBD1 or TRBD2 (5 bases each). The CDR3 is made up of 14 amino acids. Deletions cut 1 base from V and 5 bases from J, with 10 bases between. Germline lookup yields CDR1 MGHRA and CDR2 YSYEKL. The CDR3 spells CASSQVQGEDTQYF. The CDR3, as DNA: TGCGCCAGCAGCCAAGTCCAGGGAGAAGATACGCAGTATTTT.